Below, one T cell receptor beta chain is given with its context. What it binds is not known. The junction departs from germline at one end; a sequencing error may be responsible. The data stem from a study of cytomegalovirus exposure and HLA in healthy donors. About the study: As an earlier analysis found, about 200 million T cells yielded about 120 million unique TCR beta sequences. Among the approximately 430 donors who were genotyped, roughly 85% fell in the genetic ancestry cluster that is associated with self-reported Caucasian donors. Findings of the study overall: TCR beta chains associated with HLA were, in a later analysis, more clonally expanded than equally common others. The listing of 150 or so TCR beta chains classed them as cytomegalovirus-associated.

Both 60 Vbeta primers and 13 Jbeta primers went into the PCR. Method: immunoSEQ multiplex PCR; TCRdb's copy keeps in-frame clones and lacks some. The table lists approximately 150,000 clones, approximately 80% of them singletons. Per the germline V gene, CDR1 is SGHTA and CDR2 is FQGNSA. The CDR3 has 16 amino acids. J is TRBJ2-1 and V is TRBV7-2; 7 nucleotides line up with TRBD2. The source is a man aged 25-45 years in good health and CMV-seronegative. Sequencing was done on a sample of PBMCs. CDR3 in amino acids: CASSLAGGGAYNEQFF. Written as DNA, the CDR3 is TGTGCCAGCAGCCTAGCCGGCGGGGGAGCCTACAATGAGCAGTTCTTC. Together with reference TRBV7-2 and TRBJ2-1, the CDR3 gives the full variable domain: GAGVSQSPSNKVTEKGKDVELRCDPISGHTALYWYRQSLGQGLEFLIYFQGNSAPDKSGLPSDRFSAERTGGSVSTLTIQRTQQEDSAVYLCASSLAGGGAYNEQFFGPGTRLTVL.